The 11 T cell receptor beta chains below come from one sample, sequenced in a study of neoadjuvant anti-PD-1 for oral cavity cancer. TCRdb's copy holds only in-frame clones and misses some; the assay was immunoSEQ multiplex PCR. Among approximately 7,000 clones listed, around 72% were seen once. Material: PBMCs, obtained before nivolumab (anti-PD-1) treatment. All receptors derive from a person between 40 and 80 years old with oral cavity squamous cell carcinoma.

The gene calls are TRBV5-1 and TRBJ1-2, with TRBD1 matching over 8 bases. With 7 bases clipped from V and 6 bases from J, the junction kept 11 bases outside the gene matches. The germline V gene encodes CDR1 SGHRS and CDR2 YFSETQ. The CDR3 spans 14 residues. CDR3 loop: CASSEGQAGDGYTF. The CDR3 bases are TGCGCCAGCTCAGAGGGACAGGCCGGGGATGGCTACACCTTC. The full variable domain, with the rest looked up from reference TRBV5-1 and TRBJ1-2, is KAGVTQTPRYLIKTRGQQVTLSCSPISGHRSVSWYQQTPGQGLQFLFEYFSETQRNKGNFPGRFSGRQFSNSRSEMNVSTLELGDSALYLCASSEGQAGDGYTFGSGTRLTVV.

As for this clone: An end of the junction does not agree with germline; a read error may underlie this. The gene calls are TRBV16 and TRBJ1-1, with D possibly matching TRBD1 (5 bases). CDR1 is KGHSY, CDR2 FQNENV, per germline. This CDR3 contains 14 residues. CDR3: CASTQGRGRTEAFF. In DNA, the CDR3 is TGTGCCAGCACCCAAGGGAGGGGACGGACTGAAGCTTTCTTT. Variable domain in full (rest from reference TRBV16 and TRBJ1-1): GEEVAQTPKHLVRGEGQKAKLYCAPIKGHSYVFWYQQVLKNEFKFLISFQNENVFDETGMPKERFSAKCLPNSPCSLEIQATKLEDSAVYFCASTQGRGRTEAFFGQGTRLTVV.

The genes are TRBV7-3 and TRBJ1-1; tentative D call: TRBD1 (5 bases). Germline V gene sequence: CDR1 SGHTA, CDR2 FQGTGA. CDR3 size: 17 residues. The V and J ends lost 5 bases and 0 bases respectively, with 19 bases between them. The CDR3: CASSNHTRERLNTEAFF. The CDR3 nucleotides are TGTGCCAGCAGCAATCATACCAGGGAACGGCTGAACACTGAAGCTTTCTTT.

This CDR3 is CASSNAGQAYEQYF. DNA for the CDR3: TGCGCCAGCAGCAACGCGGGACAGGCCTACGAGCAGTACTTC. The rearrangement links TRBV4-3 to TRBJ2-7, with 8 bases identical to TRBD1. The CDR3 spans 14 residues. V trimming: 5 bases; J trimming: 2 bases; junction bases outside the gene matches: 5. Germline V gene lookup returns CDR1 LGHNA and CDR2 YSLEER.

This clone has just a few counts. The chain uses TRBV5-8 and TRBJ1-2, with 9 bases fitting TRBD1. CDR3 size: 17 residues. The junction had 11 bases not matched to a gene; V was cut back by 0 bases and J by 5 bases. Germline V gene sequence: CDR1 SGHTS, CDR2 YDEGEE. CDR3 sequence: CASSLVGTGQGEYGYTF. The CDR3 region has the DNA TGTGCCAGCAGCTTGGTCGGAACGGGACAGGGAGAGTATGGCTACACCTTC.

This CDR3 is CASSYVGVVADTQYF. CDR3 bases: TGCGCCAGCAGCTACGTCGGGGTGGTCGCAGATACGCAGTATTTT. The chain carries TRBV5-1 and TRBJ2-3, with D possibly TRBD2 on 5 matching bases. Germline assignment: CDR1 SGHRS and CDR2 YFSETQ. Trimming shortened V by 3 bases and J by 4 bases, and 15 bases separated the two germline ends. The CDR3 sequence is 15 residues long.

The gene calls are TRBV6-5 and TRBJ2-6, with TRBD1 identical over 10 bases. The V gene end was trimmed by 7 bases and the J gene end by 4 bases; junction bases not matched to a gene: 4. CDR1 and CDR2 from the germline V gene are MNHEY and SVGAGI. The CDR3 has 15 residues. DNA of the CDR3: TGTGCCAGCATGACAGGGGGCTTGGGGGCCAACGTCCTGACTTTC. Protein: CASMTGGLGANVLTF.

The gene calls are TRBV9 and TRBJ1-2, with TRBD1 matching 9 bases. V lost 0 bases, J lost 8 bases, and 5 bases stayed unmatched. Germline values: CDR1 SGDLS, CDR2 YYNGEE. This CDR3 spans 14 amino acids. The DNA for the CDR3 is TGTGCCAGCAGCGTAGAGGGGACAGGGTTAGGCTACACCTTC. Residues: CASSVEGTGLGYTF. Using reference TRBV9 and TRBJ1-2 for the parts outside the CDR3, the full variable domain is DSGVTQTPKHLITATGQRVTLRCSPRSGDLSVYWYQQSLDQGLQFLIQYYNGEERAKGNILERFSAQQFPDLHSELNLSSLELGDSALYFCASSVEGTGLGYTFGSGTRLTVV.

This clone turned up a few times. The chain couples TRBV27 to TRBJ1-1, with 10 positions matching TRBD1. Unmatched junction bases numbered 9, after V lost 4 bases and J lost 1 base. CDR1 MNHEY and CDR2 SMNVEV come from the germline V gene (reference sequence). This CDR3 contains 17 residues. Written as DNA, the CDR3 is TGTGCCAGCAGTTCCTTAACGACAGGGGGCAGGAACACTGAAGCTTTCTTT. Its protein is CASSSLTTGGRNTEAFF.

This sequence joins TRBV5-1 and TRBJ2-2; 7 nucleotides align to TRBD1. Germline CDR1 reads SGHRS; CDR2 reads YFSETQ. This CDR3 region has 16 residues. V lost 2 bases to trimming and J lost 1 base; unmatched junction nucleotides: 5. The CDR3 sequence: CASSLGDSMNTGELFF. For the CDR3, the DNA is TGCGCCAGCAGCTTAGGGGACAGCATGAACACCGGGGAGCTGTTTTTT.

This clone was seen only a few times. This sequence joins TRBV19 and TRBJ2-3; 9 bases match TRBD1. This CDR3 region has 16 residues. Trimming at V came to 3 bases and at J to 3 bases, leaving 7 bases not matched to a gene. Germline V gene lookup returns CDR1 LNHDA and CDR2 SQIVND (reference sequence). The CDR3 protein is CASSMGPGTGTDTQYF. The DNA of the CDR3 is TGTGCCAGTAGTATGGGTCCCGGGACAGGGACAGATACGCAGTATTTT.